This TCR beta chain stems from a study of cytomegalovirus exposure and HLA in healthy donors. About the study: In an earlier analysis, approximately 120 million unique TCR beta sequences were found from 200 million or so T cells.

In the case of this clone: Antigen unknown.

Study-wide results and caveats: Analysis performed later showed TCR beta chains linked to HLA being more clonally expanded than equally common others. Rarity marked most TCR sequences, yet some public TCRs occurred in many donors. In a later analysis, V- and J-gene trimming of beta chains associated with a DCLRE1C missense variant, replicated independently.

PCR amplification relied on 60 Vbeta primers (plus 13 Jbeta primers). TCRdb keeps only in-frame clones here, not all; method: immunoSEQ multiplex PCR. The repertoire table contains about 210,000 clones. Germline V gene lookup returns CDR1 SGHNT and CDR2 YYREEE (reference sequence). This CDR3 has 15 amino acids. The V segment lost 3 bases and the J segment 4 bases; nucleotides outside the gene matches: 6. This clonotype was sampled from a woman in her twenties or thirties in good health and CMV-seropositive. The sample was PBMCs. The rearrangement links TRBV5-4 to TRBJ2-5; 10 bases are a match to TRBD1. The CDR3 protein is CASSSTTGGGETQYF. For the CDR3, the DNA is TGTGCCAGCAGCTCAACGACAGGGGGCGGAGAGACCCAGTACTTC.